These 8 T cell receptor beta chains were sequenced from one sample in a study of regulatory T cells in long-lasting Graves disease. The time point: newly diagnosed GD, antithyroid drugs for less than 3 months. Researchers made the TCR library from RNA that was extracted from PBMCs. CDR3-region Arm-PCR and iRepertoire HTBI primers produced the TCR beta libraries. TCRdb re-derived calls from the multiplex PCR reads in MiXCR, one entry per CDR3 protein. The table has approximately 460,000 distinct CDR3 sequences, 16% seen once. These records were also assigned to another study, of T cells in Graves' hyperthyroidism and ophthalmopathy.

Specimen: peripheral blood mononuclear cells (PBMCs), collected at new diagnosis, from a patient treated with antithyroid drugs. These receptors all stem from a woman aged 25 to 39 with Graves disease.

This clonotype appeared a single time. The chain links TRBV2 to TRBJ1-4; D uncertain. The CDR3 is 13 residues long. V shed 6 bases and J shed 6 bases, with 11 bases lying between them. Per germline, CDR1 SNHLY and CDR2 FYNNEI. In DNA form, the CDR3 reads TGTGCCAGCAGACCCTCTTATCATGAAAAACTGTTTTTT. Its translation is CASRPSYHEKLFF.

This clonotype was counted ten times or more. This chain links TRBV28 with TRBJ2-3, with a possible D match to TRBD1 (6 bases). Trimming took off 5 bases at V and 6 bases at J, with 15 bases between the two ends. This CDR3 is built from 14 residues. Germline CDR1 and CDR2: MDHEN and SYDVKM. The CDR3 region is CASSPYEGVDTQYF. CDR3 DNA: TGTGCCAGCAGTCCCTACGAGGGGGTGGATACGCAGTATTTT.

J is TRBJ1-5 and V is TRBV5-1, with 9 nucleotides matching TRBD1. V lost 4 bases, J lost 8 bases, and 4 bases stayed unmatched. Per germline, CDR1 SGHRS and CDR2 YFSETQ. This CDR3 is 13 amino acids long. The CDR3 DNA follows: TGCGCCAGCAGCCCGGGACAGGGAGAGCCCCAGCATTTT. Its protein product is CASSPGQGEPQHF.

This clonotype was seen repeatedly, ten times or more. The rearrangement uses TRBV20-1 and TRBJ1-2, with 9 positions matching TRBD1. Germline CDR1 DFQATT, CDR2 SNEGSKA (reference sequence). The CDR3 spans 15 residues. J lost 2 bases, V lost 3 bases, and 7 bases had no gene match. The CDR3 loop reads CSARGQGGSNYGYTF. DNA of the CDR3: TGCAGTGCTAGGGGACAGGGAGGGTCCAACTATGGCTACACCTTC.

The rearrangement links TRBV7-6 to TRBJ1-3; D not certain. CDR3 length equals 16 residues. Germline assignment: CDR1 SGHVS and CDR2 FNYEAQ. Between the trimmed V and J ends, which lost 5 bases and 2 bases, there was a span of 16 bases. CDR3 nucleotides: TGTGCCAGCAGCGGTTGGACCCAGGAGACTGGAAACACCATATATTTT. It yields the protein CASSGWTQETGNTIYF. Using reference TRBV7-6 and TRBJ1-3 for the parts outside the CDR3, the full variable domain is GAGVSQSPRYKVTKRGQDVALRCDPISGHVSLYWYRQALGQGPEFLTYFNYEAQQDKSGLPNDRFSAERPEGSISTLTIQRTEQRDSAMYRCASSGWTQETGNTIYFGEGSWLTVV.

This rearrangement joins TRBV7-3 to TRBJ2-2; TRBD2 is a possible D gene (7 bases). The CDR3 extends over 19 amino acids. Trimming removed 2 bases from V and 0 bases from J, with 19 bases in between. The germline V gene encodes CDR1 SGHTA and CDR2 FQGTGA. The CDR3 nucleotides are TGTGCCAGCAGCTTAGACAGTGCCGGGGGGCCCTCGAACACCGGGGAGCTGTTTTTT. Translated: CASSLDSAGGPSNTGELFF.

This clonotype was counted only a few times. The chain recombines TRBV19 with TRBJ1-2, with D uncertain. The germline V gene encodes CDR1 LNHDA and CDR2 SQIVND (reference sequence). This CDR3 comprises 12 residues. Trimming shortened V by 7 bases and J by 4 bases, and 10 bases separated the two germline ends. CDR3 loop: CASKTKFYGYTF. The DNA for the CDR3 is TGTGCCAGTAAGACGAAGTTCTATGGCTACACCTTC.

This clonotype was recorded many times. The chain employs TRBV11-2 and TRBJ2-7; the D is unclear. The CDR3 contains 13 residues. The germline V and J ends were trimmed by 5 bases and 6 bases, with 14 bases remaining between them. Looked up from germline, CDR1 is SGHAT and CDR2 is FQNNGV. The CDR3 reads CASSQAPSSEQYF. The CDR3 DNA follows: TGTGCCAGCAGCCAGGCCCCCAGTTCCGAGCAGTACTTC.